This T cell receptor (beta chain) was sequenced in a study of shared T cell receptors in the human thymus. The protocol was immunoSEQ multiplex PCR, while the TCRdb copy is restricted to in-frame clones and leaves out a portion. The table has approximately 660,000 clones, more than 75% seen once; the top ten hold around 0.0099%. Germline lookup yields CDR1 SGHNT and CDR2 YYREEE (reference sequence). Trimming removed 5 bases from V and 0 bases from J; junction bases left unmatched: 17. The CDR3 covers 20 residues. This sample also belongs to another study, concerning human thymus T cells. That investigation notes: The donor group consisted of healthy Finnish infants who were having corrective surgery for congenital heart defects. Corrective cardiac operations yielded the resected thymus tissue. Thymic and blood repertoires appeared to carry a bias in their V and J gene usage. Related work found strong thymic repertoire overlap between unrelated individuals.

The TCR sequence derives from a boy under two years old with a congenital heart defect. The V gene is TRBV5-4, the J gene TRBJ2-1, with 10 bases fitting TRBD2. Sequences were obtained from thymocytes. CDR3 nucleotide sequence: TGTGCCAGCAGGGGTCGAGGACTAGCGGAAAACCCAAGCTCCTACAATGAGCAGTTCTTC. It translates to CASRGRGLAENPSSYNEQFF. The full variable domain, completed using reference TRBV5-4 and TRBJ2-1, is ETGVTQSPTHLIKTRGQQVTLRCSSQSGHNTVSWYQQALGQGPQFIFQYYREEENGRGNFPPRFSGLQFPNYSSELNVNALELDDSALYLCASRGRGLAENPSSYNEQFFGPGTRLTVL.